These T cell receptor beta chains were read from a single sample in a study of blood T cells in healthy people across ages. TCRdb used MiXCR to reprocess the 5' RACE reads, holding one entry per CDR3 protein. The sample includes approximately 800,000 distinct CDR3 sequences, roughly 25% of them seen just once. A further study also used this sample, focusing on T cells of mothers and their children.

The sample was blood. These TCRs come from a boy aged 5-17 years in good health. Both conserved end residues are trimmed from each CDR3.

TRBV5-5,ASSLGVTNTEAF
TRBV4-1,ASSQGGSWAADWGEQY
TRBV6-5,ASSYLPGQGDEQY
TRBV6-5,ASSYSNSGGISTDTQY
TRBV4-3,ASSQDGGEFYEQY
TRBV25-1,ASSAGGTYNEQF
TRBV9,ASSAAYEQF
TRBV4-1,ASSQGWGGTEAF
TRBV7-2,ASSVHRGGSLPYEQY
TRBV12-5,ASGLVHGRGDYEQY
TRBV5-1,ASSVDREREETQY
TRBV5-1,ASIKALGQRETQY
TRBV11-2,ASSWDRVTGELF
TRBV7-9,ASSSQREPNTEAF
TRBV10-2,ASSETYRTGTYEQY
TRBV12-3/TRBV12-4,ASTDGRVQETQY
TRBV29-1,SVLAGETQETQY
TRBV28,ASNPLSNTEAF
TRBV7-2,ASSSGGSSSYNEQF
TRBV5-1,ASSYEGGQY
TRBV7-2,ASSLTRNSYEQY
TRBV3-1,ASSQDHRNTIY
TRBV15,AISGQGAGETQY
TRBV20-1,SATPAGETQY
TRBV24-1,ATSDPGQGLQETQY
TRBV4-1,ASSQPQRGVAKNIQY
TRBV10-3,AISTNRDTEAF
TRBV5-1,ASSETPGGQGQPQH
TRBV2,ASRGTPRPYEQY
TRBV6-1,ASSERLAGSTGETQY
TRBV27,ASSLHLPGQKLF
TRBV6-1,ASSEWGVRQGTQY
TRBV20-1,SARDDGGEGETQY
TRBV7-6,ASSLAARTEAF
TRBV7-2,ASRLIGGELF
TRBV7-2,ASSLNPPSRSSTDTQY
TRBV2,ASQRTGGQEKLF
TRBV5-1,ASSLDPQSSSAT
TRBV11-2,ASSSPLSGWGETQY
TRBV6-2/TRBV6-3,ASSYLLAEPGEQY
TRBV12-3/TRBV12-4,ASYPTILATNEKLF
TRBV7-9,ASSPGVGTQY
TRBV20-1,SAREGSGGHLGGELF
TRBV5-1,ASSPGMGVQETQY
TRBV7-6,ASTMSSYDEQY
TRBV2,ASRGQEFGEQF
TRBV20-1,SARGSLGDEQY
TRBV2,ASRDRGEKLF
TRBV7-9,ASSSQGTENTEAF
TRBV29-1,SVVSGSNQPQH
TRBV7-9,ASSLVWGVSYNEQF
TRBV5-1,ASSLGVERGSNSYNEQF
TRBV6-6,ASSLRQGAQETQY
TRBV5-6,ASSPGTVDGYT
TRBV10-3,ATDDMAAGNEQF
TRBV6-1,ASSHRGYNSPLH
TRBV5-1,ASTLAGVREETQY
TRBV20-1,SARVGSGPGLVTDAQY
TRBV20-1,SASGYSREETQY
TRBV29-1,SVEKADNTDTQY